A selection of T cell receptor beta chains follows, all from one sample in a study of blood T cells in healthy people across ages. A single record per CDR3 protein comes from TCRdb applying MiXCR to the 5' RACE reads. This table holds about 580,000 distinct CDR3 sequences, 45% to 55% found once. The sample comprised blood. The source of these receptors is a man older than 75 in good health. Each CDR3 is given with its conserved first and last residue. Fields, in order: D gene, J gene, CDR3 length, clone size, V gene, CDR3 protein, CDR3 DNA. A D gene is named only where the DNA matches it firmly. Size values are once, few and many counts, or a class for expanded clones, and some rows have none.

d_gene: .
j_gene: TRBJ2-7
len: 12
abundance: .
v_gene: TRBV5-1
CDR3aa: CASSLQGGEQYF
CDR3nt: TGCGCCAGCAGCTTACAGGGTGGAGAGCAGTACTTC

d_gene: TRBD2
j_gene: TRBJ2-5
len: 15
abundance: once
v_gene: TRBV20-1
CDR3aa: CSAIGTSGNQETQYF
CDR3nt: TGCAGTGCTATTGGGACTAGCGGAAACCAAGAGACCCAGTACTTC

d_gene: TRBD1
j_gene: TRBJ2-3
len: 18
abundance: .
v_gene: TRBV12-3/TRBV12-4
CDR3aa: CASSQTGGALYGTDTQYF
CDR3nt: TGTGCCAGCAGCCAGACAGGGGGGGCCCTTTATGGCACAGATACGCAGTATTTT

d_gene: TRBD1
j_gene: TRBJ1-5
len: 16
abundance: .
v_gene: TRBV6-1
CDR3aa: CASSSGQGGRNQPQHF
CDR3nt: TGTGCCAGCAGCTCTGGACAGGGCGGACGCAATCAGCCCCAGCATTTT

d_gene: .
j_gene: TRBJ1-2
len: 17
abundance: many
v_gene: TRBV6-6
CDR3aa: CASSPIGPGSINYGYTF
CDR3nt: TGTGCCAGCAGCCCTATTGGCCCCGGCAGCATCAACTATGGCTACACCTTC

d_gene: .
j_gene: TRBJ2-3
len: 14
abundance: few
v_gene: TRBV20-1
CDR3aa: CSARAPITTDTQYF
CDR3nt: TGCAGTGCTAGAGCCCCAATCACCACAGATACGCAGTATTTT

d_gene: .
j_gene: TRBJ2-7
len: 12
abundance: .
v_gene: TRBV20-1
CDR3aa: CSAAGTKYEQYF
CDR3nt: TGCAGTGCGGCCGGGACAAAGTACGAGCAGTACTTC

d_gene: TRBD2
j_gene: TRBJ2-1
len: 18
abundance: .
v_gene: TRBV4-3
CDR3aa: CASSQVVAGGSGGNEQFF
CDR3nt: TGCGCCAGCAGCCAAGTCGTCGCGGGTGGTAGCGGGGGCAATGAGCAGTTCTTC

d_gene: .
j_gene: TRBJ2-5
len: 13
abundance: many
v_gene: TRBV6-5
CDR3aa: CASSPGLQGTQYF
CDR3nt: TGTGCCAGCAGTCCTGGACTACAGGGGACCCAGTACTTC

d_gene: .
j_gene: TRBJ2-1
len: 10
abundance: .
v_gene: TRBV14
CDR3aa: CASSTGLSFF
CDR3nt: TGTGCCAGCAGCACAGGTCTGTCGTTCTTC

d_gene: TRBD1
j_gene: TRBJ1-2
len: 14
abundance: .
v_gene: TRBV6-5
CDR3aa: CASSRAGGNYGYTF
CDR3nt: TGTGCCAGCAGCCGAGCAGGGGGCAACTATGGCTACACCTTC

d_gene: .
j_gene: TRBJ2-5
len: 15
abundance: few
v_gene: TRBV7-2
CDR3aa: CASSAYLGSQETQYF
CDR3nt: TGTGCCAGCAGCGCCTACCTAGGTAGCCAAGAGACCCAGTACTTC

d_gene: TRBD1
j_gene: TRBJ1-6
len: 15
abundance: .
v_gene: TRBV4-2
CDR3aa: CASSQRQGADSPLHF
CDR3nt: TGTGCCAGCAGCCAGAGACAGGGGGCAGACTCACCCCTCCACTTT

d_gene: TRBD2
j_gene: TRBJ2-7
len: 15
abundance: few
v_gene: TRBV12-3/TRBV12-4
CDR3aa: CASSILTSGIYEQYF
CDR3nt: TGTGCCAGCAGTATCCTGACTAGCGGGATTTACGAGCAGTACTTC

d_gene: .
j_gene: TRBJ1-2
len: 13
abundance: .
v_gene: TRBV5-1
CDR3aa: CASSLGQNYGYIF
CDR3nt: TGCGCCAGCAGCTTGGGACAGAACTATGGCTACATCTTC

d_gene: .
j_gene: TRBJ2-5
len: 13
abundance: .
v_gene: TRBV28
CDR3aa: CASRRGYQETQYF
CDR3nt: TGTGCCAGCAGGAGGGGCTACCAAGAGACCCAGTACTTC

d_gene: .
j_gene: TRBJ2-5
len: 16
abundance: .
v_gene: TRBV4-1
CDR3aa: CASSLNVGGVGETQYF
CDR3nt: TGCGCCAGCAGCCTCAATGTGGGGGGAGTCGGAGAGACCCAGTACTTC

d_gene: TRBD2
j_gene: TRBJ2-1
len: 15
abundance: many
v_gene: TRBV6-5
CDR3aa: CASSYPSGRGTEQFF
CDR3nt: TGTGCCAGCAGTTACCCTAGCGGGAGAGGGACTGAGCAGTTCTTC

d_gene: .
j_gene: TRBJ2-5
len: 14
abundance: once
v_gene: TRBV28
CDR3aa: CASSRGGGGETQYF
CDR3nt: TGTGCCAGCAGTCGGGGGGGAGGGGGCGAGACCCAGTACTTC

d_gene: .
j_gene: TRBJ1-2
len: 13
abundance: .
v_gene: TRBV20-1
CDR3aa: CSAPRPEAAGYTF
CDR3nt: TGCAGTGCCCCCCGACCGGAAGCGGCGGGCTACACCTTC

d_gene: .
j_gene: TRBJ1-2
len: 14
abundance: .
v_gene: TRBV12-3/TRBV12-4
CDR3aa: CASSLASGVYGYTF
CDR3nt: TGTGCCAGCAGTTTAGCTTCGGGGGTTTATGGCTACACCTTC

d_gene: .
j_gene: TRBJ2-7
len: 16
abundance: .
v_gene: TRBV5-1
CDR3aa: CAGSSGEAPGYNEQYF
CDR3nt: TGCGCCGGCAGCTCGGGAGAGGCGCCGGGCTACAATGAGCAGTACTTC

d_gene: .
j_gene: TRBJ1-5
len: 17
abundance: .
v_gene: TRBV12-3/TRBV12-4
CDR3aa: CASSFQAGGYSNQPQHF
CDR3nt: TGTGCCAGCAGTTTTCAGGCGGGGGGCTATAGCAATCAGCCCCAGCATTTT

d_gene: .
j_gene: TRBJ2-3
len: 14
abundance: .
v_gene: TRBV7-9
CDR3aa: CTSSPGFGTDTQYF
CDR3nt: TGTACCAGCAGCCCGGGGTTTGGCACAGATACGCAGTATTTT

d_gene: TRBD2
j_gene: TRBJ2-4
len: 13
abundance: once
v_gene: TRBV11-2
CDR3aa: CASSFSGGNIQYF
CDR3nt: TGTGCCAGCAGCTTTTCGGGGGGGAACATTCAGTACTTC

d_gene: .
j_gene: TRBJ1-1
len: 13
abundance: .
v_gene: TRBV6-5
CDR3aa: CASSGPETRVTFF
CDR3nt: TGTGCCAGCAGTGGTCCCGAGACAAGGGTAACTTTCTTT

d_gene: .
j_gene: TRBJ2-5
len: 15
abundance: .
v_gene: TRBV12-3/TRBV12-4
CDR3aa: CASSFGAGVGETQYF
CDR3nt: TGTGCCAGCAGTTTCGGGGCAGGGGTTGGGGAGACCCAGTACTTC

d_gene: TRBD1
j_gene: TRBJ1-1
len: 14
abundance: few
v_gene: TRBV29-1
CDR3aa: CSVGGRTGTPEAFF
CDR3nt: TGCAGCGTTGGCGGGCGGACAGGGACGCCTGAAGCTTTCTTT

d_gene: TRBD1
j_gene: TRBJ2-6
len: 15
abundance: .
v_gene: TRBV6-2/TRBV6-3
CDR3aa: CASKKQGAGANVLTF
CDR3nt: TGTGCCAGCAAGAAACAGGGGGCTGGGGCCAACGTCCTGACTTTC

d_gene: TRBD2
j_gene: TRBJ2-2
len: 15
abundance: .
v_gene: TRBV7-8
CDR3aa: CASSRPVSGVRELFF
CDR3nt: TGTGCCAGCAGCCGACCCGTTAGCGGGGTGCGGGAGCTGTTTTTT